The 25 T cell receptor beta chains reported below all come from one sample, sequenced in a study of T cell repertoires in cytomegalovirus infection. TCRdb reprocessed the reads via MiXCR and lists one record per CDR3 protein. The sample has 250,000 or so distinct CDR3 sequences, approximately 9.1% seen once; the top ten hold approximately 15%. Sequencing was carried out using PBMCs. These receptor sequences come from a human donor in good health (CMV status not recorded). Some clones in this sample may be carry-over from other donors' samples.

The chain employs TRBV5-4 and TRBJ2-7; the match to TRBD2 covers 15 bases. The CDR3 contains 17 residues. Germline V CDR1 and CDR2: SGHNT, YYREEE (reference sequence). The V gene end was trimmed by 4 bases and the J gene end by 2 bases; junction bases not matched to a gene: 7. The CDR3 reads CASSTGTSGGSTYEQYF. In nucleotides, the CDR3 is TGTGCCAGCAGCACCGGGACTAGCGGGGGGTCAACCTACGAGCAGTACTTC.

The chain carries TRBV30 and TRBJ1-5; 9 nucleotides match TRBD1. This CDR3 is built from 16 residues. Germline assignment: CDR1 GTSNPN and CDR2 SVGIG (reference sequence). V shed 0 bases and J 7 bases; nucleotides not matched to a gene: 10. The CDR3 DNA reads as TGTGCCTGGAGTGTACGAGGTCGACAGGGGGAGCAGCCCCAGCATTTT. Its translation is CAWSVRGRQGEQPQHF.

This clonotype was recorded at least ten times. The chain employs TRBV5-5 and TRBJ2-1; 13 bases align to TRBD2. The CDR3 runs to 15 residues. V was clipped by 3 bases and J by 7 bases; unmatched bases: 4. CDR1 and CDR2 (germline): SGHKS, YYEKEE (reference sequence). The CDR3 DNA reads TGTGCCAGCAGCTGGGGGACTAGCGGGAAAAATGAGCAGTTCTTC. The encoded protein is CASSWGTSGKNEQFF.

This clonotype was detected many times. V usage is TRBV12-3 or TRBV12-4 and J usage is TRBJ2-2, with D possibly being TRBD2 (5 bases). Trimming left V 4 bases short and J 1 base short, with 16 bases between. The CDR3 runs 17 residues. As DNA, the CDR3 is TGTGCCAGCAGTTGGGCGGGTCGGGCAGAGAACACCGGGGAGCTGTTTTTT. It codes for CASSWAGRAENTGELFF.

This clonotype was observed a handful of times. The CDR3 DNA follows: TGTGCCAGCAGGATGAGCTATGGCTACACCTTC. Translating it yields CASRMSYGYTF. The chain couples TRBV28 to TRBJ1-2; the D is unclear. CDR3 length equals 11 residues. Trimming stripped 6 bases from V and 4 bases from J, with 6 bases between. Germline V CDR1 and CDR2: MDHEN, SYDVKM.

V is TRBV5-1 and J is TRBJ1-2, with D uncertain. CDR3 length: 14 residues. Germline V gene sequence: CDR1 SGHRS, CDR2 YFSETQ. Trimming took 0 bases from V and 0 from J, leaving 6 bases between them. CDR3: CASSLGDTNYGYTF. The DNA of the CDR3 is TGCGCCAGCAGCTTGGGGGATACTAACTATGGCTACACCTTC.

This clonotype has a handful of counts. This chain connects TRBV29-1 to TRBJ1-1, with a tentative D call TRBD1 (6 bases). The CDR3 extends over 15 amino acids. V shed 4 bases and J shed 2 bases, with 17 bases lying between them. The V gene's germline CDR1 is SQVTM and CDR2 ANQGSEA. CDR3 amino acids: CSVVGTKGTNTEAFF. CDR3 nucleotide sequence: TGCAGCGTTGTCGGGACGAAGGGGACAAACACTGAAGCTTTCTTT.

This clonotype was seen ten or more times. The J gene is TRBJ1-5, the V gene TRBV29-1; no clear D. The V end was cut by 6 bases, the J end by 2 bases, with 11 bases between. The CDR3 extends over 13 amino acids. Germline V gene data show CDR1 as SQVTM and CDR2 as ANQGSEA. Here the CDR3 DNA reads TGCAGCGTCCAAGGTGCGGGCAATCAGCCCCAGCATTTT. Translated, it gives CSVQGAGNQPQHF.

This clonotype was recorded at least ten times. The chain links TRBV5-6 to TRBJ2-1, with 12 nucleotides matching TRBD2. V was clipped by 3 bases and J by 3 bases; unmatched bases: 1. The CDR3 totals 15 residues. Germline V gives CDR1 SGHDT, CDR2 YYEEEE. Here the CDR3 DNA reads TGTGCCAGCAGCTGGACTAGCGGGATCTACAATGAGCAGTTCTTC. Residues: CASSWTSGIYNEQFF.

This clonotype was picked up many times. The V gene is TRBV7-2, the J gene TRBJ2-1, with TRBD1 identical over 7 bases. The length of the CDR3 is 15 residues. V trimming: 5 bases; J trimming: 0 bases; junction bases outside the gene matches: 4. Germline lookup yields CDR1 SGHTA and CDR2 FQGNSA. The CDR3: CASSARDSSYNEQFF. The CDR3 nucleotides read TGTGCCAGCAGCGCCCGGGACAGCTCCTACAATGAGCAGTTCTTC.

This clonotype was observed at least ten times. The V call is TRBV11-2, the J call TRBJ1-6; D gene unclear. Germline CDR1 reads SGHAT; CDR2 reads FQNNGV. Trimming removed 2 bases from V and 0 bases from J, with 14 bases in between. The CDR3 spans 18 residues. The CDR3 region is CASSLYRLPSSYNSPLHF. The CDR3 bases are TGTGCCAGCAGCTTATACCGACTGCCGAGCTCCTATAATTCACCCCTCCACTTT.

This clonotype was counted between two and nine times. The V call is TRBV5-5, the J call TRBJ1-3; D gene uncertain. The CDR3 runs 16 residues. V lost 4 bases and J lost 0, with 14 bases in between. Germline V lookup: CDR1 SGHKS, CDR2 YYEKEE (reference sequence). The CDR3 region is CASSVQDQLSGNTIYF. As DNA, the CDR3 is TGTGCCAGCAGCGTCCAGGACCAACTCTCTGGAAACACCATATATTTT.

This clonotype was detected ten times or more. The rearrangement links TRBV12-3 or TRBV12-4 to TRBJ1-1; 10 bases match TRBD1. The CDR3 sequence is 15 residues long. V lost 5 bases and J lost 1; bases outside the gene matches: 4. The CDR3 spells CASSTRQGANTEAFF. DNA of the CDR3: TGTGCCAGCAGTACCCGACAGGGGGCGAACACTGAAGCTTTCTTT.

This clonotype occurred many times. V gene TRBV5-1 combines with J gene TRBJ2-6; the D is unclear. Trimming shortened V by 0 bases and J by 4 bases, and 8 bases separated the two germline ends. CDR1 is SGHRS, CDR2 YFSETQ, per germline. CDR3 length: 15 amino acids. DNA for the CDR3: TGCGCCAGCAGCTTGGCTCCGGTGGGGGCCAACGTCCTGACTTTC. Its translation is CASSLAPVGANVLTF.

This clonotype was found many times. V and J are TRBV7-2 and TRBJ2-3; D gene unclear. The CDR3 has 13 residues. CDR1 and CDR2 (germline): SGHTA, FQGNSA. Trimming took 5 bases from V and 5 from J, leaving 11 bases between them. The CDR3 bases are TGTGCCAGCAGCAGTGGGCCGGGAGATACGCAGTATTTT. Translation gives CASSSGPGDTQYF.

This clonotype came up many times. The gene calls are TRBV7-2 and TRBJ1-2; TRBD1 is a possible D gene (6 bases). This CDR3 contains 15 residues. V shed 4 bases and J shed 4 bases, with 16 bases lying between them. CDR1 and CDR2 (germline): SGHTA, FQGNSA. The CDR3 here is CASSSGVSAVYGYTF. CDR3 coding DNA: TGTGCCAGCAGCTCAGGGGTCTCAGCGGTCTATGGCTACACCTTC.

There are many counts of this clonotype. The chain carries TRBV27 and TRBJ2-7, with 8 bases fitting TRBD1. This CDR3 is built from 13 residues. After removal of 5 bases from V and 3 bases from J, the junction contained 3 bases not matched to a gene. CDR1 and CDR2 from the germline V gene are MNHEY and SMNVEV (reference sequence). The CDR3 spells CASSDGQGYEQYF. In DNA form, the CDR3 reads TGTGCCAGCAGTGACGGACAGGGCTACGAGCAGTACTTC.

This clonotype was observed at least ten times. The chain joins TRBV18 to TRBJ1-1, with 7 bases matching TRBD1. Germline CDR1 reads KGHSH; CDR2 reads LQKENI. The J segment lost 2 bases and the V segment lost 5 bases, leaving 5 bases of the junction unmatched. The CDR3 is 14 amino acids. The CDR3 protein is CASSRGGPNTEAFF. CDR3 sequence (DNA): TGTGCCAGCTCAAGAGGGGGCCCCAACACTGAAGCTTTCTTT.

This clonotype was counted only a few times. The V and J genes are TRBV20-1 and TRBJ2-3; D ambiguous. CDR1 and CDR2 from the germline V gene are DFQATT and SNEGSKA (reference sequence). This CDR3 comprises 16 residues. The germline V and J ends were trimmed by 3 bases and 4 bases, with 20 bases remaining between them. CDR3 residues: CSASHLAQMVPDTQYF. CDR3 sequence (DNA): TGCAGTGCTAGTCATCTGGCGCAGATGGTGCCAGATACGCAGTATTTT.

This clonotype was seen only a few times. The V call is TRBV15, the J call TRBJ2-3, with 8 nucleotides matching TRBD2. Unmatched junction bases numbered 12, after V lost 3 bases and J lost 7 bases. The CDR3 spans 16 residues. CDR1 LNHNV and CDR2 YYDKDF come from the germline V gene (reference sequence). CDR3 bases: TGTGCCACCAGCAGTCATCTAGCGGGTAATAAAAATACGCAGTATTTT. Encoded protein: CATSSHLAGNKNTQYF.

The V gene is TRBV5-1, the J gene TRBJ2-7; 14 nucleotides agree with TRBD2. Germline V lookup: CDR1 SGHRS, CDR2 YFSETQ. The CDR3 is 18 amino acids. The V gene end was trimmed by 4 bases and the J gene end by 0 bases; junction bases not matched to a gene: 9. DNA of the CDR3: TGCGCCAGCAGCCCCGGGACTAGCGGGGGAGCCTTCTCCTACGAGCAGTACTTC. Residues: CASSPGTSGGAFSYEQYF.

This clonotype was counted many times. The V call is TRBV7-2, the J call TRBJ1-5, with 7 bases identical to TRBD1. The V segment lost 5 bases and the J segment 3 bases; nucleotides outside the gene matches: 7. CDR1 is SGHTA and CDR2 is FQGNSA in the germline V gene. The CDR3 has 15 amino acids. The CDR3 here is CASSRTGSSNQPQHF. In DNA form, the CDR3 reads TGTGCCAGCAGCCGGACAGGCAGCTCCAATCAGCCCCAGCATTTT.

This clonotype occurred a few times. This sequence joins TRBV18 and TRBJ1-2; possibly TRBD1 for D (5 bases). The CDR3 is 15 amino acids. Germline lookup yields CDR1 KGHSH and CDR2 LQKENI. V shed 4 bases and J shed 2 bases, with 14 bases lying between them. The CDR3 region is CASSLPGRRNYGYTF. For the CDR3, the DNA is TGTGCCAGCTCACTCCCGGGACGGAGAAACTATGGCTACACCTTC.

This clonotype was detected ten times or more. This chain links TRBV7-2 with TRBJ2-5; TRBD2 matches at 8 bases. Germline V gives CDR1 SGHTA, CDR2 FQGNSA. The CDR3 totals 15 residues. V was clipped by 5 bases and J by 0 bases; unmatched bases: 5. The CDR3 bases are TGTGCCAGCAGCCCCGGGGGGGAGTACCAAGAGACCCAGTACTTC. This encodes CASSPGGEYQETQYF.

This clonotype has at least ten counts. The chain recombines TRBV7-2 with TRBJ2-3; no definite D call. The CDR3 is made up of 12 amino acids. Germline V gene sequence: CDR1 SGHTA, CDR2 FQGNSA. V was pared by 6 bases and J by 2 bases, with 6 bases between. CDR3 nucleotides: TGTGCCAGCAGTTACGACACAGATACGCAGTATTTT. Translated, it gives CASSYDTDTQYF.